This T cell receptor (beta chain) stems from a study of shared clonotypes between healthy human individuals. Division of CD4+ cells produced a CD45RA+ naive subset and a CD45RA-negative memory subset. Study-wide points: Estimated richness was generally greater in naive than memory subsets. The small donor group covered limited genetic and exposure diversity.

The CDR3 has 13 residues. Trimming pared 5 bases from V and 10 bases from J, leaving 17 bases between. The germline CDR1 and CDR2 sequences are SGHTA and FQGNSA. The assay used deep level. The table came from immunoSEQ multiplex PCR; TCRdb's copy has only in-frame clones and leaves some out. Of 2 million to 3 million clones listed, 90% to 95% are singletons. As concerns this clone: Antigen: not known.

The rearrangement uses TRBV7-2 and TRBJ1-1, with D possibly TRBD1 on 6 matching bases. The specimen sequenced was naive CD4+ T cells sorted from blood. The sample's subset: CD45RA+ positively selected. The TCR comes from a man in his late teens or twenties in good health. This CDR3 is CASSPRDTGTAFF. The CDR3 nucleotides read TGTGCCAGCAGCCCCCGGGACACGGGGACAGCTTTCTTT.